What follows are 6 T cell receptor beta chains derived from one specimen sequenced in a study of T-cell memory formation after mild COVID-19. TCRdb reanalysed the 5' RACE reads using MiXCR and keeps one entry per CDR3 protein. The sample yields approximately 150,000 distinct CDR3 sequences, around 21% seen once. Input material: PBMCs or a T cell subset sorted from them (not recorded which). The receptors were gathered from an adult woman who had mild COVID-19 (a few samples of this study predate the infection). Cell type and time point are not known.

This sequence joins TRBV24-1 and TRBJ2-5; D is ambiguous. Trimming shortened V by 2 bases and J by 4 bases, and 13 bases separated the two germline ends. Germline CDR1 is KGHDR and CDR2 is SFDVKD. The CDR3 loop spans 15 amino acids. The DNA for the CDR3 is TGTGCCACCAGTGATTACCGGGCGACGGGAGAGACCCAGTACTTC. This codes for CATSDYRATGETQYF.

Only a few counts were recorded for this clonotype. A read error may produce the germline difference seen at one junction end. V gene TRBV12-3 or TRBV12-4 combines with J gene TRBJ1-2; D remains ambiguous. The CDR3 extends over 9 amino acids. CDR3 DNA sequence: TGTGCCAGCAGCCCCCCCGGTAGCTTC. It is translated as CASSPPGSF.

This clonotype was seen ten or more times. This chain connects TRBV24-1 to TRBJ2-3; D remains unclear. This CDR3 is built from 14 residues. The germline V gene encodes CDR1 KGHDR and CDR2 SFDVKD. Trimming pared 0 bases from V and 2 bases from J, leaving 5 bases between. CDR3 bases: TGTGCCACCAGTGATTTGGGCAACACAGATACGCAGTATTTT. It is translated as CATSDLGNTDTQYF.

This clonotype has just a few counts. The chain has TRBV24-1 and TRBJ2-1; 8 nucleotides agree with TRBD2. This CDR3 region has 14 residues. V was pared by 5 bases and J by 3 bases, with 2 bases of the junction left unmatched. Germline V gives CDR1 KGHDR, CDR2 SFDVKD. This CDR3 is CATSAGGGYNEQFF. In DNA, the CDR3 is TGTGCCACCAGTGCGGGAGGGGGCTACAATGAGCAGTTCTTC.

This clonotype showed up just a few times. The J gene is TRBJ2-5, the V gene TRBV10-3, with 7 positions matching TRBD1. Trimming took 11 bases from V and 5 from J; bases not matched to a gene: 11. CDR3 length: 13 residues. Germline assignment: CDR1 ENHRY and CDR2 SYGVKD. CDR3 protein: CAASRTGVETQYF. The CDR3 bases are TGTGCCGCCTCGAGGACAGGTGTGGAGACCCAGTACTTC.

This chain connects TRBV5-1 to TRBJ1-2; 7 bases align to TRBD1. This CDR3 has 14 residues. V lost 4 bases to trimming and J lost 4 bases; unmatched junction nucleotides: 7. Per germline, CDR1 SGHRS and CDR2 YFSETQ. CDR3 sequence (DNA): TGCGCCAGCAGCCTCGGGACAGAGGTCTATGGCTACACCTTC. Translation: CASSLGTEVYGYTF.